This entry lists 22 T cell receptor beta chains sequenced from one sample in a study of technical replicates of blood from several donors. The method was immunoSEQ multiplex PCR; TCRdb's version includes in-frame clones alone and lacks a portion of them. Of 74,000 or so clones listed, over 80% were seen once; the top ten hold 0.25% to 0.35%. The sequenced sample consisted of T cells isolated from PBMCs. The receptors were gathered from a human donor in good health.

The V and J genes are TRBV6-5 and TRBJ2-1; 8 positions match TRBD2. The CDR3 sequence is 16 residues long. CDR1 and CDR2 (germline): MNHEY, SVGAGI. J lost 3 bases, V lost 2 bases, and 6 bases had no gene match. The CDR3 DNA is TGTGCCAGCAGTTACGGCGTAGCGGGAAACTACAATGAGCAGTTCTTC. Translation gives CASSYGVAGNYNEQFF.

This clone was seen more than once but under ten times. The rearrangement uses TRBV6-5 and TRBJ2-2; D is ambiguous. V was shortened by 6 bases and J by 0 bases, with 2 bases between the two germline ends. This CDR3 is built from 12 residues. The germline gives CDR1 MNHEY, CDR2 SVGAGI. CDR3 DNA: TGTGCCAGCAGCTCGAACACCGGGGAGCTGTTTTTT. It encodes CASSSNTGELFF.

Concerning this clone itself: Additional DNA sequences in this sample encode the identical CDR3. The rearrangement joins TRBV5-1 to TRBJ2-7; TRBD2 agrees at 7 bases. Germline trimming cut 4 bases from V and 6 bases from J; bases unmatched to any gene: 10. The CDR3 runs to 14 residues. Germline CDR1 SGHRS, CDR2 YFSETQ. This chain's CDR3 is CASSHGGDGVEQYF. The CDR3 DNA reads TGCGCCAGCAGCCATGGGGGGGATGGTGTCGAGCAGTACTTC.

CDR3 protein: CASSLGAGAHNEQFF. Here the CDR3 DNA reads TGCGCCAGCAGCTTGGGAGCGGGGGCTCACAATGAGCAGTTCTTC. The rearrangement joins TRBV5-1 to TRBJ2-1, with 8 bases aligning to TRBD2. Trimming cost V 0 bases and J 5 bases; bases outside gene matches: 4. This CDR3 spans 15 amino acids. Germline V CDR1 and CDR2: SGHRS, YFSETQ.

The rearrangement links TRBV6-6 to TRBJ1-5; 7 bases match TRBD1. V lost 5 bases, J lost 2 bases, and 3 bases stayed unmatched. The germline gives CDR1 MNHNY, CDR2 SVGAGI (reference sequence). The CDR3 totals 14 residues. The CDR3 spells CASSRDRGNQPQHF. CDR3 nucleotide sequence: TGTGCCAGCAGTCGAGACAGGGGCAATCAGCCCCAGCATTTT.

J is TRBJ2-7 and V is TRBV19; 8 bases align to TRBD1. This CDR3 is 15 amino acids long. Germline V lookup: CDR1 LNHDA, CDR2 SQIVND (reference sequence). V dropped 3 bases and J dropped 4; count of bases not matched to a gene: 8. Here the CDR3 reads CASSIPRQGTYEQYF. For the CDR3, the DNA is TGTGCCAGTAGTATTCCTCGACAGGGGACGTACGAGCAGTACTTC.

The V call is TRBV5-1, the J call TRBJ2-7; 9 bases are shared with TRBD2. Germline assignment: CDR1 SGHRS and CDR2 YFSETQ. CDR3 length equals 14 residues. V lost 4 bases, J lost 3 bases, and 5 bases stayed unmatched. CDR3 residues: CASSGGTSNYEQYF. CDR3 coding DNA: TGCGCCAGCAGCGGAGGGACTAGCAACTACGAGCAGTACTTC.

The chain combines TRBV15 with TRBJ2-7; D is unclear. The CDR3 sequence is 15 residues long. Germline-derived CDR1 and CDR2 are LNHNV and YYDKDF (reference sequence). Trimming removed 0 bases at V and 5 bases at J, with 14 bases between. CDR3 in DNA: TGTGCCACCAGCAGAGATCTGTCTAGTCCGAACGAGCAGTACTTC. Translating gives CATSRDLSSPNEQYF.

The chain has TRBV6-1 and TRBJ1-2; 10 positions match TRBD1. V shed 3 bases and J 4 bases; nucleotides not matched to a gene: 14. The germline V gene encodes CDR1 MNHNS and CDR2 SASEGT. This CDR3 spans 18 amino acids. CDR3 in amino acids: CASSDPGTGAKNSYGYTF. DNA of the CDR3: TGTGCCAGCAGTGACCCCGGGACAGGGGCTAAGAACTCCTATGGCTACACCTTC.

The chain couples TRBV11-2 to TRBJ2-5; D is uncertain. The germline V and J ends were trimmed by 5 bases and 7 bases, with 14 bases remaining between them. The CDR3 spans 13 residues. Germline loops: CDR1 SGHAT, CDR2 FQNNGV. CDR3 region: CASSPRIGWTQYF. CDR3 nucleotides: TGTGCCAGCAGCCCGCGAATCGGGTGGACCCAGTACTTC.

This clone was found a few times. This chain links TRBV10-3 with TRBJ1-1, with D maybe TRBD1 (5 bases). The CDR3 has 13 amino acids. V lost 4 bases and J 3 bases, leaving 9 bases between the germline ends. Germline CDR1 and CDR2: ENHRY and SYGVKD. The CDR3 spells CAISGTGDTEAFF. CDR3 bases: TGTGCCATCAGTGGAACAGGTGACACTGAAGCTTTCTTT.

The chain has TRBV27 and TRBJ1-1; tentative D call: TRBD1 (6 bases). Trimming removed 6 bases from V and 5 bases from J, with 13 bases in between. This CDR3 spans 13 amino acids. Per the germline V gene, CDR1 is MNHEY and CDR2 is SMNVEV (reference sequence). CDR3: CASRTHRETEAFF. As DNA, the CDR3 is TGTGCCAGCAGGACCCACAGGGAAACTGAAGCTTTCTTT.

The CDR3 region is CASSLGLARNTDTQYF. Written as DNA, the CDR3 is TGCGCCAGCAGCTTGGGACTAGCCCGGAACACAGATACGCAGTATTTT. J is TRBJ2-3 and V is TRBV5-1; 7 bases line up with TRBD2. The CDR3 runs 16 residues. Germline lookup yields CDR1 SGHRS and CDR2 YFSETQ. Trimming at V came to 0 bases and at J to 2 bases, leaving 6 bases not matched to a gene.

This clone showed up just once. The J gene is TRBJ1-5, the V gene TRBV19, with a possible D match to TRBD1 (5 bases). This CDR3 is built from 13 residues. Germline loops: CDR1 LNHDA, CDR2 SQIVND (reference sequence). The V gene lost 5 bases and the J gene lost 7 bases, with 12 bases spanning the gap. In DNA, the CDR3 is TGTGCCAGTAGTCGACAGCACATCCAGCCCCAGCATTTT. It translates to CASSRQHIQPQHF.

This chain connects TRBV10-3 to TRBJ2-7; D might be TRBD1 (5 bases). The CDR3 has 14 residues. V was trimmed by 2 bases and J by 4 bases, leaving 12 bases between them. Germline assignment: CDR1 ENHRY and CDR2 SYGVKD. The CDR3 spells CAISEVGDRYEQYF. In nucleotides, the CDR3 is TGTGCCATCAGTGAGGTCGGAGACAGATACGAGCAGTACTTC.

The CDR3 is CASSEWGRPDTGELFF. The CDR3, as DNA: TGTGCCAGCAGTGAATGGGGGCGGCCCGACACCGGGGAGCTGTTTTTT. The chain combines TRBV6-1 with TRBJ2-2, with D tentatively TRBD1 (6 bases). Trimming removed 2 bases at V and 3 bases at J, with 13 bases between. Germline V gives CDR1 MNHNS, CDR2 SASEGT. The length of the CDR3 is 16 residues.

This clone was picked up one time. The CDR3 DNA is TGCAGCGTTATTGGACACCGGAGCACAGATACGCAGTATTTT. Its translation is CSVIGHRSTDTQYF. V is TRBV29-1 and J is TRBJ2-3; the D gene is possibly TRBD1 (5 bases). The CDR3 totals 14 residues. Germline V lookup: CDR1 SQVTM, CDR2 ANQGSEA. V was cut by 5 bases and J by 0 bases, with 12 bases left in between.

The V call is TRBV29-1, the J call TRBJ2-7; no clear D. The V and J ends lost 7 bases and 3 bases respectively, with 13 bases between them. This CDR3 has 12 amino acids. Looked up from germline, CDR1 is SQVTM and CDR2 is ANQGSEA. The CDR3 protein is CSATGLYYEQYF. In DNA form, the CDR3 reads TGCAGCGCCACGGGTCTCTACTACGAGCAGTACTTC.

This CDR3 is CASRAEGFLGNIQYF. The CDR3 region has the DNA TGTGCCAGCAGAGCAGAGGGTTTTCTGGGGAACATTCAGTACTTC. This chain uses TRBV6-5 with TRBJ2-4, with a possible D match to TRBD2 (5 bases). V lost 6 bases and J 7 bases, leaving 19 bases between the germline ends. CDR1 and CDR2 (germline): MNHEY, SVGAGI. This CDR3 region has 15 residues.

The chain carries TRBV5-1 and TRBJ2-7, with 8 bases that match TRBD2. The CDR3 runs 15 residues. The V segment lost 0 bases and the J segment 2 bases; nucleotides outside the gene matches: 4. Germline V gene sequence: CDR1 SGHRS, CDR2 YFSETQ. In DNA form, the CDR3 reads TGCGCCAGCAGCTTGGAAGCGGGAGTCCCCTACGAGCAGTACTTC. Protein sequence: CASSLEAGVPYEQYF.

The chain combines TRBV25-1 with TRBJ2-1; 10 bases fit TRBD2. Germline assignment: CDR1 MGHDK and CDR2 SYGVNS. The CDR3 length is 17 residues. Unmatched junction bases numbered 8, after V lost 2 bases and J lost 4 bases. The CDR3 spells CASSETLAGEPYNEQFF. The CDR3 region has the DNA TGTGCCAGCAGTGAAACCCTAGCGGGAGAACCATACAATGAGCAGTTCTTC.

The CDR3 DNA follows: TGTGCCAGCAGGGGAGTAGCGGGGGGAGGAACCGGGGAGCTGTTTTTT. Its protein is CASRGVAGGGTGELFF. The chain combines TRBV2 with TRBJ2-2, with 10 bases that match TRBD2. V dropped 6 bases and J dropped 5; count of bases not matched to a gene: 9. CDR3 length equals 16 residues. The germline CDR1 and CDR2 sequences are SNHLY and FYNNEI.